This T cell receptor beta chain was retrieved from a study of response to subunit inactivated influenza vaccine. Study-level findings and limits: After each seasonal influenza vaccination, few new T cells are recruited, the authors suggested.

For this clonotype: The antigen is unknown.

Trimming removed 6 bases at V and 7 bases at J, with 15 bases between. The germline gives CDR1 MNHEY, CDR2 SVGEGT. CDR3 length: 14 amino acids. From the RT-PCR reads, TCRdb called clonotypes with MiXCR, one entry per CDR3 protein. The table has 650,000 to 800,000 distinct CDR3 sequences, approximately 17% seen once. This sequence originates from a man in his fifties who received an inactivated influenza vaccine. The gene calls are TRBV6-2 or TRBV6-3 and TRBJ1-4; D is ambiguous. The sample consisted of PBMCs from blood, taken 4 to 6 days after vaccination. The CDR3 is CASSEQRVVEKLFF. As DNA, the CDR3 is TGTGCCAGCAGCGAACAGCGGGTCGTTGAAAAACTGTTTTTT.